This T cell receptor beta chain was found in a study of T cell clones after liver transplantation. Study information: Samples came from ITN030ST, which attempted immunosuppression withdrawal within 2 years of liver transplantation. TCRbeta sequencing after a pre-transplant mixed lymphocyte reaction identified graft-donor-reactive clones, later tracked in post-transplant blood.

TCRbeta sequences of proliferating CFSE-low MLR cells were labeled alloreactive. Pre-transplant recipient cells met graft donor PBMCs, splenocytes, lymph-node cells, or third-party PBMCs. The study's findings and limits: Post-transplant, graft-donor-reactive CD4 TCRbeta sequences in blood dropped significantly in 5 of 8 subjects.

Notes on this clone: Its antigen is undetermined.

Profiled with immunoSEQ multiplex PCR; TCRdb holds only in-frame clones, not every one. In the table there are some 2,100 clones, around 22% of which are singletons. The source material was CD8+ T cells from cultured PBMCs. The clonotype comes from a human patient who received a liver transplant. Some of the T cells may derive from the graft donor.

CDR3 sequence (DNA): TGTGCCAGCAGCTTAGAAAACTGGCTGGGACGAGGAAACACCATATATTTT. This translates into CASSLENWLGRGNTIYF. V usage is TRBV11-3 and J usage is TRBJ1-3, with D perhaps matching TRBD1 (5 bases). CDR1 and CDR2 from the germline V gene are SGHNT and YENEEA. V was cut by 0 bases and J by 4 bases, with 16 bases left in between. This CDR3 is built from 17 residues.